The sequence of this TCR beta chain was determined in a study of response to subunit inactivated influenza vaccine. Findings and caveats of the study: T cells newly recruited by each seasonal influenza vaccination are few, the authors suggested.

TCRdb re-called the RT-PCR reads through MiXCR, storing one row per CDR3 protein. The sample has about 480,000 distinct CDR3 sequences; 25% are singletons. This clonotype has ten or more counts. Its antigen is currently unknown. Per germline, CDR1 LGHNA and CDR2 YNFKEQ. With 1 base removed from V and 3 bases from J, the gap between germline ends came to 6 bases. The CDR3 length is 14 residues. The genes are TRBV4-2 and TRBJ2-2; D ambiguous. The source of this sequence is a man aged 45 to 65 who received an inactivated influenza vaccine. Sample: CD4+ T cells sorted from PBMCs, taken 5 days after vaccination. This CDR3 is CASSQGQDTGELFF. In DNA form, the CDR3 reads TGTGCCAGCAGCCAAGGGCAGGACACCGGGGAGCTGTTTTTT.